These T cell receptor beta chains were read from a single sample in a study of blood T cells in healthy people across ages. One entry per CDR3 protein results from TCRdb running MiXCR on the 5' RACE reads. The repertoire has roughly 1.9 million distinct CDR3 sequences, about two fifths of them found once; the top ten carry roughly 23%. Material for sequencing was blood. The receptors here all came from a human donor in good health. Both conserved end residues are part of each CDR3. The D gene is left open where the match is weak. Some rows have no size entry. The others give once, few or many, or a class for an expanded clone.

D gene,clone size,CDR3 length,V gene,J gene,CDR3 DNA,CDR3 protein
TRBD2,-,15,TRBV20-1,TRBJ2-2,TGCAGTGCTAGCCCCGGGACTAGCATCTCCGGGGAGCTGTTTTTT,CSASPGTSISGELFF
-,few,14,TRBV30,TRBJ2-7,TGTGCCTGGAGTGCGGGACGTCTCTCCTACGAGCAGTACTTC,CAWSAGRLSYEQYF
-,-,13,TRBV12-3/TRBV12-4,TRBJ2-5,TGTGCCAGCAGTTTGGGCCCCTGGGAGTCCCAGTACTTC,CASSLGPWESQYF
TRBD1,-,15,TRBV4-3,TRBJ1-5,TGCGCCAGCAGCCCTAGGGGGCGCTGGGGTCAGCCCCAGCATTTT,CASSPRGRWGQPQHF
-,-,16,TRBV4-2,TRBJ2-5,TGTGCCAGCAGCCTAACCGGGCCGGGGGCGGGAGAGACCCAGTACTTC,CASSLTGPGAGETQYF
-,few,14,TRBV29-1,TRBJ2-3,TGCAGCGTTGACTGGGGGACCGCAACGGGTACGCAGTATTTT,CSVDWGTATGTQYF
-,few,14,TRBV5-1,TRBJ1-1,TGCGCCAGCAGCTTTCGGGGGCCCGGGACTGAAGCTTTCTTT,CASSFRGPGTEAFF
-,once,10,TRBV20-1,TRBJ2-7,TGCAGTGGGGCTTTGAACGAGCAGTACTTC,CSGALNEQYF
TRBD1,few,16,TRBV6-2/TRBV6-3,TRBJ2-7,TGTGCCAGCAGTTACTCCAGTGGACAGGGAGTTCGCGAGCAGTACTTC,CASSYSSGQGVREQYF
-,many,13,TRBV7-2,TRBJ2-5,TGTGCCAGCAGTTTCCCCGGCCAAGAGACCCAGTACTTC,CASSFPGQETQYF
TRBD1,-,16,TRBV28,TRBJ2-3,TGTGCCAGCAGTCGCCCCGGACAGGAGAGCACAGATACGCAGTATTTT,CASSRPGQESTDTQYF
TRBD1,-,16,TRBV20-1,TRBJ1-4,TGCAGTGCTAGGGGACAGGTGGGGTCAACTAATGAAAAACTGTTTTTT,CSARGQVGSTNEKLFF
-,few,17,TRBV10-3,TRBJ2-5,TGTGCCATCAGTGGCCCCGGTCGCCAGGGAAGGGAGGAGACCCAGTACTTC,CAISGPGRQGREETQYF
TRBD1,few,15,TRBV5-1,TRBJ2-7,TGCGCCAGCAGCCTATCGGACAGGGGGGACTACGAGCAGTACTTC,CASSLSDRGDYEQYF
-,-,13,TRBV12-3/TRBV12-4,TRBJ2-7,TGTGCCAGCAGTGCAGGACCGAGCTACGAGCAGTACTTC,CASSAGPSYEQYF
-,-,13,TRBV11-3,TRBJ1-2,TGTGCCAGCAGCTTGAACAGGATCTATGGCTACACCTTC,CASSLNRIYGYTF